One and the same sample provided the 4 T cell receptor beta chains below, sequenced in a study of blood T cell repertoires in COVID-19 (dated by TCRdb to about 2020). Library method: the immunoSEQ multiplex PCR assay. What TCRdb holds here is the immuneACCESS table cut down to in-frame rearrangements. Part of the clones is not present; checked against another copy, under half of the missing clones reflect an unresolved V gene, and the others are unexplained. Across this sample there are approximately 290,000 clones, with around nine tenths seen only once. Around 0.84% of the sample is held by the ten biggest clonotypes. The sequencing input was peripheral blood. The receptors here all came from a man aged 25-45 years with acute or convalescent COVID-19.

The V gene is TRBV11-3, the J gene TRBJ1-1; TRBD1 might be the D (5 bases). The CDR3 spans 16 residues. V lost 1 base and J 6 bases, leaving 18 bases between the germline ends. CDR1 SGHNT and CDR2 YENEEA come from the germline V gene. The CDR3 loop is CASSLGGRRGIPEAFF. As DNA, the CDR3 is TGTGCCAGCAGCTTAGGGGGAAGGAGGGGAATCCCTGAAGCTTTCTTT.

The genes are TRBV25-1 and TRBJ1-1; 7 bases align to TRBD1. V dropped 3 bases and J dropped 11; count of bases not matched to a gene: 9. The CDR3 loop spans 13 amino acids. Germline CDR1 MGHDK, CDR2 SYGVNS. This CDR3 reads CASSDPGQPFAFF. Written as DNA, the CDR3 is TGTGCCAGCAGTGACCCGGGACAGCCTTTTGCTTTCTTT.

The CDR3: CASTLRLAGVGGEQFF. CDR3 in DNA: TGTGCCAGCACCCTACGACTAGCGGGAGTTGGGGGGGAGCAGTTCTTC. The V gene is TRBV7-6, the J gene TRBJ2-1, with TRBD2 matching 12 bases. Germline V gene sequence: CDR1 SGHVS, CDR2 FNYEAQ. V lost 7 bases to trimming and J lost 10 bases; unmatched junction nucleotides: 14. The CDR3 is 16 residues long.

In DNA, the CDR3 is TGTGCCAGCAGCCCCACTAGCGGGGGAGAGACCCAGTACTTC. This gives the protein CASSPTSGGETQYF. V usage is TRBV7-9 and J usage is TRBJ2-5; 11 bases align to TRBD2. The germline CDR1 and CDR2 sequences are SEHNR and FQNEAQ (reference sequence). J was trimmed by 4 bases and V by 5 bases; bases with no gene match: 3. There are 14 residues in the CDR3.